These 13 T cell receptor beta chains share one sample of origin, sequenced in a study of blood T cell repertoires in COVID-19. Sequencing used immunoSEQ multiplex PCR; TCRdb keeps in-frame clones, though not all of them. Of around 200,000 clones in the sample, approximately 89% were seen once. Sequencing input: PBMCs or T cells enriched from blood (not recorded which). The receptors come from a woman aged 18 to 35 who had recovered from COVID-19.

V usage is TRBV11-1 and J usage is TRBJ2-3, with D tentatively TRBD2 (6 bases). Trimming removed 7 bases from V and 3 bases from J, with 17 bases in between. The CDR3 is made up of 15 amino acids. CDR1 and CDR2 from the germline V gene are SGHAT and FQDESV (reference sequence). DNA of the CDR3: TGTGCCAGCACCAAGAGGGCTAGCGAGACAGATACGCAGTATTTT. Residues: CASTKRASETDTQYF.

The rearrangement uses TRBV6-1 and TRBJ1-3; D may be TRBD1 (6 bases). The germline V gene encodes CDR1 MNHNS and CDR2 SASEGT. There are 15 residues in the CDR3. Trimming took 1 base from V and 3 from J, leaving 10 bases between them. CDR3 sequence reads: CASSEETGSGNTIYF. Here the CDR3 DNA reads TGTGCCAGCAGTGAAGAAACAGGGAGTGGAAACACCATATATTTT.

In its sample, this clone was seen once. V gene TRBV19 combines with J gene TRBJ2-2; TRBD1 might be the D (6 bases). Germline CDR1 reads LNHDA; CDR2 reads SQIVND (reference sequence). The CDR3 covers 14 residues. Trimming stripped 9 bases from V and 3 bases from J, with 14 bases between. This CDR3 is CASQQTGDTGELFF. The CDR3 bases are TGTGCCAGCCAGCAGACAGGAGACACCGGGGAGCTGTTTTTT.

The chain carries TRBV28 and TRBJ1-6, with a tentative D call TRBD1 (5 bases). The CDR3 consists of 13 residues. Between the trimmed V and J ends, which lost 6 bases and 8 bases, there was a span of 11 bases. Germline CDR1 MDHEN, CDR2 SYDVKM. The CDR3 loop reads CASRGRGYSPLHF. CDR3 bases: TGTGCCAGCAGGGGGCGCGGATATTCACCCCTCCACTTT. Variable domain in full (rest from reference TRBV28 and TRBJ1-6): DVKVTQSSRYLVKRTGEKVFLECVQDMDHENMFWYRQDPGLGLRLIYFSYDVKMKEKGDIPEGYSVSREKKERFSLILESASTNQTSMYLCASRGRGYSPLHFGNGTRLTVT.

The V and J genes are TRBV11-2 and TRBJ1-2, with D possibly being TRBD1 (5 bases). The V and J ends lost 3 bases and 2 bases respectively, with 7 bases between them. The germline gives CDR1 SGHAT, CDR2 FQNNGV. The length of the CDR3 is 13 residues. CDR3 bases: TGTGCCAGCAGCTTTAGACAGAACTATGGCTACACCTTC. Amino acid sequence: CASSFRQNYGYTF.

The CDR3 region is CASSPTGTTYEQYF. The CDR3 DNA reads as TGTGCCAGCAGCCCGACAGGGACGACCTACGAGCAGTACTTC. The chain recombines TRBV27 with TRBJ2-7, with TRBD1 matching over 7 bases. CDR1 and CDR2 (germline): MNHEY, SMNVEV (reference sequence). This CDR3 has 14 amino acids. With 6 bases clipped from V and 2 bases from J, the junction kept 7 bases outside the gene matches.

The chain joins TRBV6-6 to TRBJ1-5, with TRBD1 identical over 10 bases. This CDR3 is 15 amino acids long. Trimming took 4 bases from V and 8 from J; bases not matched to a gene: 8. The V gene's germline CDR1 is MNHNY and CDR2 SVGAGI (reference sequence). The CDR3 region has the DNA TGTGCCAGCAGTTGGGGACAGGGGTTGGTAAAGCCCCAGCATTTT. This gives the protein CASSWGQGLVKPQHF.

The chain links TRBV4-3 to TRBJ2-5; 8 bases align to TRBD2. This CDR3 is 19 amino acids long. J lost 2 bases, V lost 0 bases, and 14 bases had no gene match. CDR1 is LGHNA and CDR2 is YSLEER in the germline V gene. The CDR3 is CASSQEWRHSGGWQETQYF. The CDR3 coding sequence is TGCGCCAGCAGCCAAGAGTGGCGGCACTCGGGGGGGTGGCAAGAGACCCAGTACTTC.

This chain's CDR3 is CASSQDMTSGYEQYF. CDR3 nucleotide sequence: TGTGCCAGCAGCCAAGATATGACTAGCGGCTACGAGCAGTACTTC. The V gene is TRBV3-1 (or the pseudogene TRBV3-2), the J gene TRBJ2-7; 9 bases are shared with TRBD2. The germline V gene encodes CDR1 LGHDT and CDR2 YNNKEL (reference sequence). The CDR3 is 15 amino acids. Trimming took 0 bases from V and 3 from J; bases not matched to a gene: 3.

The gene calls are TRBV5-1 and TRBJ2-3; the D gene is possibly TRBD2 (5 bases). The CDR3 is 16 residues long. Germline V gene lookup returns CDR1 SGHRS and CDR2 YFSETQ. V shed 0 bases and J shed 4 bases, with 15 bases lying between them. The CDR3 nucleotides read TGCGCCAGCAGCTTGGTGCCCCAAGGAGGCGCAGATACGCAGTATTTT. This codes for CASSLVPQGGADTQYF.

V usage is TRBV19 and J usage is TRBJ1-5; weak D call: TRBD1 (5 bases). Trimming took 3 bases from V and 1 from J, leaving 16 bases between them. CDR1 LNHDA and CDR2 SQIVND come from the germline V gene (reference sequence). The CDR3 spans 17 residues. The CDR3 sequence: CASSISGLIVSNQPQHF. CDR3 bases: TGTGCCAGTAGTATTTCAGGGTTAATAGTGAGCAATCAGCCCCAGCATTTT. Variable domain in full (rest from reference TRBV19 and TRBJ1-5): DGGITQSPKYLFRKEGQNVTLSCEQNLNHDAMYWYRQDPGQGLRLIYYSQIVNDFQKGDIAEGYSVSREKKESFPLTVTSAQKNPTAFYLCASSISGLIVSNQPQHFGDGTRLSIL.

The chain combines TRBV15 with TRBJ2-3; TRBD2 agrees at 8 bases. Unmatched junction bases numbered 24, after V lost 5 bases and J lost 2 bases. Germline V gives CDR1 LNHNV, CDR2 YYDKDF (reference sequence). The CDR3 totals 21 residues. CDR3 sequence: CATSATGEGLGTQQYTDTQYF. The DNA of the CDR3 is TGTGCCACCAGCGCGACCGGGGAGGGACTAGGAACACAGCAGTACACAGATACGCAGTATTTT.

This clone was seen a single time. The chain joins TRBV5-1 to TRBJ2-7; D may be TRBD2 (7 bases). This CDR3 has 14 amino acids. V lost 0 bases and J lost 3, with 10 bases in between. Germline CDR1 SGHRS, CDR2 YFSETQ. The CDR3 loop is CASSLAGGSYEQYF. CDR3 nucleotides: TGCGCCAGCAGCTTGGCGGGGGGCAGCTACGAGCAGTACTTC.